The 25 T cell receptor beta chains in this list originate from one sample, sequenced in a study of technical replicates of blood from a few donors. Assay: immunoSEQ multiplex PCR; the TCRdb copy retains only in-frame clones and omits some. The data contain about 80,000 clones, 85% to 95% of them seen just once; the ten biggest clones take up 0.35% to 0.45%. Sequencing was carried out using T cells isolated from PBMCs. These TCRs come from a human donor in good health.

The chain has TRBV6-5 and TRBJ1-5; 7 positions agree with TRBD1. Looked up from germline, CDR1 is MNHEY and CDR2 is SVGAGI. The CDR3 extends over 14 amino acids. J lost 4 bases, V lost 8 bases, and 8 bases had no gene match. The CDR3 is CASGWTGPNQPQHF. The CDR3 DNA reads as TGTGCCAGCGGCTGGACAGGACCAAATCAGCCCCAGCATTTT.

V gene TRBV29-1 combines with J gene TRBJ1-2; 11 nucleotides align to TRBD1. With 6 bases clipped from V and 1 base from J, the junction kept 1 base outside the gene matches. The CDR3 length is 13 residues. Germline V lookup: CDR1 SQVTM, CDR2 ANQGSEA. CDR3 amino acids: CSVGQGDNYGYTF. The CDR3 nucleotides read TGCAGCGTGGGACAGGGGGATAACTATGGCTACACCTTC.

The chain combines TRBV19 with TRBJ2-5; TRBD2 aligns across 7 bases. The CDR3 is made up of 14 amino acids. Germline V gives CDR1 LNHDA, CDR2 SQIVND (reference sequence). V gave up 5 bases and J gave up 5 bases; unmatched junction bases: 8. The CDR3 coding sequence is TGTGCCAGTAGTCAGACTAGCATCATTGAGACCCAGTACTTC. Protein sequence: CASSQTSIIETQYF.

The V call is TRBV5-8, the J call TRBJ2-4; the D gene is possibly TRBD1 (5 bases). CDR1 and CDR2 (germline): SGHTS, YDEGEE. V shed 0 bases and J shed 15 bases, with 10 bases lying between them. The CDR3 extends over 11 amino acids. DNA of the CDR3: TGTGCCAGCAGCTTGGGGGGCACGGCGTACTTC. Its protein product is CASSLGGTAYF.

The chain has TRBV28 and TRBJ2-7; possibly TRBD1 for D (5 bases). V dropped 4 bases and J dropped 2 bases, with 9 bases sitting between them. The CDR3 totals 13 residues. Per the germline V gene, CDR1 is MDHEN and CDR2 is SYDVKM. In DNA, the CDR3 is TGTGCCAGCAGTTGGGGCGGAGCCTACGAGCAGTACTTC. This sequence encodes CASSWGGAYEQYF.

V is TRBV28 and J is TRBJ1-5; 7 bases agree with TRBD1. The CDR3 consists of 15 residues. In germline, CDR1 is MDHEN, CDR2 SYDVKM. Trimming removed 1 base from V and 9 bases from J; junction bases left unmatched: 9. This CDR3 is CASSLLDRAIGPQHF. The CDR3, as DNA: TGTGCCAGCAGTTTATTAGACAGGGCCATCGGGCCCCAGCATTTT. Looking up the rest from reference TRBV28 and TRBJ1-5 gives the full variable domain: DVKVTQSSRYLVKRTGEKVFLECVQDMDHENMFWYRQDPGLGLRLIYFSYDVKMKEKGDIPEGYSVSREKKERFSLILESASTNQTSMYLCASSLLDRAIGPQHFGDGTRLSIL.

The J gene is TRBJ2-7, the V gene TRBV4-3, with 8 nucleotides matching TRBD2. CDR1 LGHNA and CDR2 YSLEER come from the germline V gene. V gave up 1 base and J gave up 3 bases; unmatched junction bases: 17. The CDR3 is 19 amino acids. Here the CDR3 reads CASSQAPTLAETLVYEQYF. The DNA for the CDR3 is TGCGCCAGCAGCCAAGCACCGACACTAGCGGAAACTCTGGTCTACGAGCAGTACTTC.

The rearrangement links TRBV2 to TRBJ2-7, with 8 bases lining up with TRBD1. The CDR3 consists of 14 residues. Germline CDR1 is SNHLY and CDR2 is FYNNEI. V lost 3 bases, J lost 4 bases, and 5 bases stayed unmatched. The CDR3 nucleotides are TGTGCCAGCAGTGACACAGGGGGTAGGTACGAGCAGTACTTC. This sequence encodes CASSDTGGRYEQYF. The whole variable domain, filled in from reference TRBV2 and TRBJ2-7, reads EPEVTQTPSHQVTQMGQEVILRCVPISNHLYFYWYRQILGQKVEFLVSFYNNEISEKSEIFDDQFSVERPDGSNFTLKIRSTKLEDSAMYFCASSDTGGRYEQYFGPGTRLTVT.

V usage is TRBV29-1 and J usage is TRBJ2-7; 12 bases fit TRBD1. V lost 0 bases, J lost 5 bases, and 17 bases stayed unmatched. The CDR3 is made up of 19 amino acids. The V gene's germline CDR1 is SQVTM and CDR2 ANQGSEA. CDR3 amino acids: CSVEEIGTGGIGLLNEQYF. In DNA, the CDR3 is TGCAGCGTTGAAGAGATCGGGACAGGGGGCATCGGACTTCTGAACGAGCAGTACTTC.

The chain employs TRBV6-5 and TRBJ2-7; 10 positions agree with TRBD2. Germline CDR1 is MNHEY and CDR2 is SVGAGI. With V trimmed by 8 bases and J by 6 bases, 4 bases remained unmatched. The length of the CDR3 is 12 residues. This chain's CDR3 is CASGLAGGEQYF. As DNA, the CDR3 is TGTGCCAGCGGGTTAGCGGGAGGCGAGCAGTACTTC.

This clone was picked up one time. V is TRBV7-6 and J is TRBJ1-1; no definite D call. From germline, CDR1 is SGHVS and CDR2 FNYEAQ. The CDR3 spans 14 residues. V lost 5 bases and J lost 4, with 14 bases in between. In DNA form, the CDR3 reads TGTGCCAGCAGCAAAAACGGAGCTTTCACTGAAGCTTTCTTT. It translates to CASSKNGAFTEAFF. The variable domain in full, completed from reference TRBV7-6 and TRBJ1-1, reads GAGVSQSPRYKVTKRGQDVALRCDPISGHVSLYWYRQALGQGPEFLTYFNYEAQQDKSGLPNDRFSAERPEGSISTLTIQRTEQRDSAMYRCASSKNGAFTEAFFGQGTRLTVV.

J is TRBJ2-7 and V is TRBV10-3; D ambiguous. Trimming shortened V by 7 bases and J by 4 bases, and 8 bases separated the two germline ends. The CDR3 has 11 residues. The germline CDR1 and CDR2 sequences are ENHRY and SYGVKD. CDR3 nucleotide sequence: TGTGCCATCACGTCCCTTTACGAGCAGTACTTC. Its translation: CAITSLYEQYF.

The rearrangement joins TRBV27 to TRBJ2-7; D may be TRBD2 (5 bases). CDR3 size: 16 residues. In germline, CDR1 is MNHEY, CDR2 SMNVEV (reference sequence). V was clipped by 0 bases and J by 1 base, with 13 bases between them. CDR3 coding DNA: TGTGCCAGCAGTTTATCGATAATCCCGGGATCCTACGAGCAGTACTTC. Its protein is CASSLSIIPGSYEQYF.

The rearrangement uses TRBV25-1 and TRBJ1-4, with TRBD1 matching over 10 bases. The CDR3 covers 14 residues. CDR1 MGHDK and CDR2 SYGVNS come from the germline V gene. V trimming: 2 bases; J trimming: 8 bases; junction bases outside the gene matches: 2. The CDR3 sequence is CASSERTGGEKLFF. CDR3 DNA: TGTGCCAGCAGTGAACGGACAGGGGGGGAAAAACTGTTTTTT.

V usage is TRBV20-1 and J usage is TRBJ2-7; D unresolved. Germline-derived CDR1 and CDR2 are DFQATT and SNEGSKA (reference sequence). The CDR3 has 11 residues. The V end lost 1 base, the J end lost 4 bases, and 5 bases lay between the germline ends. The CDR3 loop is CSARGVYEQYF. CDR3 nucleotide sequence: TGCAGTGCTAGAGGCGTTTACGAGCAGTACTTC.

The rearrangement links TRBV5-1 to TRBJ2-7; 10 nucleotides align to TRBD2. Trimming removed 1 base from V and 4 bases from J; junction bases left unmatched: 8. The germline V gene encodes CDR1 SGHRS and CDR2 YFSETQ. The CDR3 is 16 residues long. CDR3 bases: TGCGCCAGCAGCTTGCGGACCCGACTAGCGGGTTACGAGCAGTACTTC. Residues: CASSLRTRLAGYEQYF.

The chain links TRBV28 to TRBJ2-7; D possibly corresponds to TRBD1 (6 bases). V dropped 5 bases and J dropped 3 bases, with 17 bases sitting between them. There are 15 residues in the CDR3. Germline V gene sequence: CDR1 MDHEN, CDR2 SYDVKM. This CDR3 reads CASSQFLGQLYEQYF. CDR3 coding DNA: TGTGCCAGCAGTCAATTCCTCGGACAGCTCTACGAGCAGTACTTC.

The chain carries TRBV19 and TRBJ2-5, with D unresolved. The V end lost 0 bases, the J end lost 5 bases, and 7 bases lay between the germline ends. Germline V gives CDR1 LNHDA, CDR2 SQIVND (reference sequence). The CDR3 has 13 residues. This chain's CDR3 is CASSIDPEETQYF. CDR3 in DNA: TGTGCCAGTAGTATAGATCCCGAGGAGACCCAGTACTTC.

This clone appeared a single time. The chain carries TRBV15 and TRBJ1-4; D unclear. CDR1 is LNHNV and CDR2 is YYDKDF in the germline V gene (reference sequence). The CDR3 is made up of 15 amino acids. The V end lost 1 base, the J end lost 4 bases, and 10 bases lay between the germline ends. The CDR3 reads CATSRVAGSNEKLFF. CDR3 bases: TGTGCCACCAGCAGAGTGGCGGGGAGTAATGAAAAACTGTTTTTT.

V gene TRBV7-9 combines with J gene TRBJ2-3; 11 bases line up with TRBD2. CDR3 length equals 16 residues. V lost 2 bases to trimming and J lost 1 base; unmatched junction nucleotides: 2. Per germline, CDR1 SEHNR and CDR2 FQNEAQ (reference sequence). CDR3 coding DNA: TGTGCCAGCAGCTTATGGGGACTAGCGGGCACAGATACGCAGTATTTT. As protein: CASSLWGLAGTDTQYF.

The gene calls are TRBV2 and TRBJ2-3; D is possibly TRBD2 (6 bases). V was clipped by 1 base and J by 2 bases, with 16 bases between them. Per germline, CDR1 SNHLY and CDR2 FYNNEI. CDR3 length equals 17 residues. In DNA, the CDR3 is TGTGCCAGCAGTGAAGTCCTGAGCGGGCCCTTCACAGATACGCAGTATTTT. Amino acids: CASSEVLSGPFTDTQYF.

This chain joins TRBV9 and TRBJ1-2; TRBD1 is a possible D gene (5 bases). Trimming stripped 10 bases from V and 0 bases from J, with 10 bases between. CDR3 length equals 12 residues. CDR1 SGDLS and CDR2 YYNGEE come from the germline V gene. CDR3 loop: CARGGPNYGYTF. As DNA, the CDR3 is TGTGCCCGGGGGGGACCTAACTATGGCTACACCTTC.

The chain recombines TRBV19 with TRBJ2-2; TRBD1 matches 7 bases. CDR3 length: 16 amino acids. The V segment lost 4 bases and the J segment 4 bases; nucleotides outside the gene matches: 9. The germline V gene has CDR1 LNHDA and CDR2 SQIVND (reference sequence). The CDR3 region has the DNA TGTGCCAGTAGTACAACGACAGGGTCGGGCACCGGGGAGCTGTTTTTT. This translates into CASSTTTGSGTGELFF.

The chain recombines TRBV15 with TRBJ2-7; TRBD2 is a possible D gene (7 bases). The germline V gene encodes CDR1 LNHNV and CDR2 YYDKDF (reference sequence). This CDR3 region has 15 residues. Trimming shortened V by 0 bases and J by 6 bases, and 15 bases separated the two germline ends. This chain's CDR3 is CATSRELAEGGEQYF. The CDR3 nucleotides read TGTGCCACCAGCAGAGAGCTAGCGGAGGGGGGCGAGCAGTACTTC.

This clone occurred a few times. The chain recombines TRBV27 with TRBJ2-7; TRBD1 is a possible D gene (5 bases). This CDR3 is built from 12 residues. Trimming shortened V by 6 bases and J by 2 bases, and 8 bases separated the two germline ends. Per the germline V gene, CDR1 is MNHEY and CDR2 is SMNVEV (reference sequence). The CDR3: CASSDRTYEQYF. The DNA for the CDR3 is TGTGCCAGCAGCGACAGAACCTACGAGCAGTACTTC.